This TCR beta chain stems from a study of cytomegalovirus exposure and HLA in healthy donors. The overall study: Earlier findings included 100 million to 130 million unique TCR beta sequences obtained from 180 million or so T cells. Study observations and caveats: Differences between HLA loci emerged in a later analysis of TCR association rates, with DRB1 most and HLA-C fewest. Despite most TCR sequences being rare, some public TCRs occurred in many donors. Being productive about 87% or about 30% of the time was typical of most TCR beta V segments in an earlier analysis.

As regards this clone: What it recognizes is unknown.

PCR used 60 Vbeta primers and 13 Jbeta primers. Libraries were prepared by immunoSEQ multiplex PCR; TCRdb keeps only in-frame clonotypes and omits some of them. The table includes about 150,000 clones, around 80% detected once. Germline V gene data show CDR1 as SGHRS and CDR2 as YFSETQ. The CDR3 length is 14 residues. Deletions cut 0 bases from V and 1 base from J, with 8 bases between. J is TRBJ2-7 and V is TRBV5-1; D remains unclear. What was sequenced was PBMCs. This sequence originates from a woman between 40 and 50 years old in good health and CMV-seropositive. DNA for the CDR3: TGCGCCAGCAGCTTGGCAGGCCTATCCTACGAGCAGTACTTC. Translated: CASSLAGLSYEQYF.